The T cell receptor beta chain described here comes from a study of blood T cell repertoires in COVID-19. Overall study: PBMCs, B-cell-depleted T cells, or T cells were the source of the cDNA or gDNA that made up the material.

A COVID-19 case was met by exposed participants within 2 weeks before study entry. Per the original data handling: Amplifying reference gene primers gave estimates of nucleated cell counts. This table comes from immunoSEQ multiplex PCR, and its TCRdb copy is limited to in-frame clones, with some not included. V and J calls plus clone size are reproduced from that table; the DNA served to infer D and trimming. The sample holds around 320,000 clones, around 92% seen once. The CDR3 covers 19 residues. V gave up 2 bases and J gave up 0 bases, with 17 bases separating them. Germline lookup yields CDR1 SGHNT and CDR2 YENEEA.

The receptor's source is a woman between 50 and 59 years old who had been exposed to COVID-19. The J gene is TRBJ1-6, the V gene TRBV11-3; perhaps TRBD1 as D (6 bases). Sequences were obtained from PBMCs or T cells enriched from blood (not recorded which). The CDR3: CASSLPPTGISSYNSPLHF. The CDR3, as DNA: TGTGCCAGCAGCTTACCCCCGACAGGAATCAGCTCCTATAATTCACCCCTCCACTTT.